Below are 11 T cell receptor beta chains sequenced from a single sample in a study of prognosis after radiotherapy for stage I lung cancer. Genomic DNA was subjected to two-round multiplex PCR for amplification of TCR beta CDR3. The use of primers specific to each TRBV and TRBJ gene characterized first-round PCR. Each CDR3 protein is one row after TCRdb ran MiXCR on the multiplex PCR reads. The table records tens of thousands of distinct CDR3 sequences, more than 45% of them present only once. The material was PBMCs, obtained before or after stereotactic body radiation therapy (not recorded which). The receptor source for this set is a donor aged 50 or older with non-small cell lung cancer.

This clonotype was seen ten or more times. The chain couples TRBV15 to TRBJ1-3, with a weak D call TRBD1 (5 bases). Trimming shortened V by 0 bases and J by 4 bases, and 13 bases separated the two germline ends. Germline V lookup: CDR1 LNHNV, CDR2 YYDKDF (reference sequence). The CDR3 has 16 amino acids. The CDR3 spells CATSRDQGPGGNTIYF. The CDR3 coding sequence is TGTGCCACCAGCAGAGATCAAGGGCCAGGGGGAAACACCATATATTTT.

The chain joins TRBV5-6 to TRBJ2-3, with TRBD1 identical over 8 bases. Germline V gene sequence: CDR1 SGHDT, CDR2 YYEEEE. The ends lost 1 base at V and 6 bases at J; junction bases unmatched: 10. This CDR3 spans 16 amino acids. Written as DNA, the CDR3 is TGTGCCAGCAGCTTGTTCGGACAGGGCATAGAGGATACGCAGTATTTT. Translated: CASSLFGQGIEDTQYF.

Notes on this clonotype: It may be a read error: a sequence one base away is much more abundant. V is TRBV7-9 and J is TRBJ2-3; possible D gene TRBD2, 5 bases. The CDR3 has 13 amino acids. V lost 5 bases to trimming and J lost 3 bases, with 9 bases between them. Germline V gives CDR1 SEHNR, CDR2 FQNEAQ (reference sequence). The CDR3 DNA follows: TGTGCCAGCAGCCGAACTAGAACAGATACGCAGTATTTT. Translation gives CASSRTRTDTQYF.

This clonotype was seen only once. One end of the junction is discordant with germline, which a read error may explain. The gene calls are TRBV6-6 and TRBJ2-2; tentative D call: TRBD2 (6 bases). In germline, CDR1 is MNHNY, CDR2 SVGAGI (reference sequence). The CDR3 runs 14 residues. The chain's CDR3 is CSSSYSGVTGELFF. The CDR3 DNA reads TGTTCCAGCAGTTACTCGGGGGTAACCGGTGAGCTGTTTTTT.

Concerning this clonotype: An end of the junction differs from the germline gene, which may be a read error. V usage is TRBV27 and J usage is TRBJ2-7; 7 bases line up with TRBD1. The length of the CDR3 is 14 residues. Germline values: CDR1 MNHEY, CDR2 SMNVEV (reference sequence). CDR3 in amino acids: CAISPGQVTYEQYF. CDR3 sequence (DNA): TGTGCCATCAGTCCCGGACAGGTTACCTACGAGCAGTACTTC.

This clonotype was seen ten or more times. The junction and the germline gene differ at one end; a read error may be behind it. The rearrangement uses TRBV6-2 or TRBV6-3 and TRBJ1-3; D may be TRBD1 (6 bases). Germline V gene sequence: CDR1 MNHEY, CDR2 SVGEGT. CDR3 length: 13 amino acids. For the CDR3, the DNA is TGTGCCAGCAGTGAAGATACCCAGGGGTCGGATTTTTTT. It is translated as CASSEDTQGSDFF.

This clonotype was counted between two and nine times. A read error is likely here: a far larger clone is one base away. This chain joins TRBV6-2 or TRBV6-3 and TRBJ1-1, with D unclear. The germline CDR1 and CDR2 sequences are MNHEY and SVGEGT. The CDR3 has 13 amino acids. CDR3 loop: CASSYSENTESFF. CDR3 nucleotides: TGTGCCAGCAGTTACTCGGAGAACACTGAATCTTTCTTT.

The table lists this clonotype with many counts. The chain recombines TRBV29-1 with TRBJ2-7, with no clear D. CDR3 size: 13 residues. The germline V and J ends were trimmed by 3 bases and 7 bases, with 16 bases remaining between them. The germline V gene encodes CDR1 SQVTM and CDR2 ANQGSEA. CDR3 nucleotide sequence: TGCAGCGTTGAGGGCCCGGCACGTCAAGAGCAGTACTTC. Encoded protein: CSVEGPARQEQYF.

The chain couples TRBV6-1 to TRBJ1-2; unclear D gene. V was shortened by 11 bases and J by 3 bases, with 16 bases between the two germline ends. The CDR3 runs 13 residues. Germline assignment: CDR1 MNHNS and CDR2 SASEGT. The CDR3 protein is CAGRRRVDYGYTF. CDR3 bases: TGTGCCGGAAGACGTAGGGTCGACTATGGCTACACCTTC.

This clonotype ranks as medium-sized. J is TRBJ1-6 and V is TRBV6-1, with D perhaps matching TRBD1 (5 bases). Looked up from germline, CDR1 is MNHNS and CDR2 is SASEGT. The CDR3 sequence is 13 residues long. V was cut by 5 bases and J by 9 bases, with 11 bases left in between. CDR3 DNA sequence: TGTGCCAGCAGTTCGTCGGGGGTTTCACCCCTCCACTTT. It is translated as CASSSSGVSPLHF.

The sample holds a few counts of this clonotype. This sequence may be a read error, since a much larger clone differs from it by one base. V is TRBV5-6 and J is TRBJ2-2; D not resolved. In germline, CDR1 is SGHDT, CDR2 YYEEEE. The CDR3 contains 16 residues. V lost 0 bases and J 3 bases, leaving 12 bases between the germline ends. Written as DNA, the CDR3 is TGTGCCAGCAGCTTGGTGGTGGCAGCTGACACCGGGGAGCTGTTTTTT. Amino acid sequence: CASSLVVAADTGELFF.